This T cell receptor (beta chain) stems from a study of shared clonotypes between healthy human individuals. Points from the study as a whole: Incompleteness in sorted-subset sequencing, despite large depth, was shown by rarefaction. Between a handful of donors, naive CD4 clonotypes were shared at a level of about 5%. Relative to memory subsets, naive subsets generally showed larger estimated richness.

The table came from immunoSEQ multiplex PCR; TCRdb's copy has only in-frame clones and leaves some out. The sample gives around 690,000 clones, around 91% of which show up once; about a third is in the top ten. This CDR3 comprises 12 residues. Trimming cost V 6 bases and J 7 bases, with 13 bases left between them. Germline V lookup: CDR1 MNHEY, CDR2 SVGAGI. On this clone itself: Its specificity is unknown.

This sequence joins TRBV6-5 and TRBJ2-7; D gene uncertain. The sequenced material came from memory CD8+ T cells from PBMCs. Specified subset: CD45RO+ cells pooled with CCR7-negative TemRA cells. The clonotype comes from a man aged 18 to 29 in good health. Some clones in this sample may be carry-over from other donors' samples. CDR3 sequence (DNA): TGTGCCAGCAGCTTTGACCCTAGGGAGCAGTACTTC. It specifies CASSFDPREQYF.